This note documents a single T cell receptor beta chain sequence. The CDR3 consists of 13 residues. Germline V lookup: CDR1 SEHNR, CDR2 FQNEAQ (reference sequence). V lost 1 base to trimming and J lost 5 bases, with 8 bases between them. This specimen comes from a study of blood T cell repertoires in COVID-19. Study-wide background: Sites across the United States, Italy and Spain contributed samples from acute and convalescent COVID-19.

The method was immunoSEQ multiplex PCR; TCRdb's version includes in-frame clones alone and lacks a portion of them. The sample holds under 250,000 clones; about 90% are singletons and the top ten take 0.82%. Seattle cases were enrolled at active infection and followed longitudinally. The sequence came from a man between 60 and 75 years old with COVID-19, enrolled during active disease. This rearrangement joins TRBV7-9 to TRBJ1-2; TRBD1 is a possible D gene (5 bases). The sample taken for sequencing was peripheral blood. CDR3 protein: CASSLVQGYGYTF. The CDR3 DNA reads TGTGCCAGCAGCTTAGTCCAGGGTTATGGCTACACCTTC.